This T cell receptor beta chain was captured by sequencing in a study of shared clonotypes between healthy human individuals. The germline V and J ends were trimmed by 8 bases and 5 bases, with 12 bases remaining between them. This CDR3 is 12 amino acids long. Germline loops: CDR1 SGHTA, CDR2 FQGNSA. Study-level results: Some clonotypes were shared by all four sorted-subset donors, while others were not shared. The non-shared ones had lower generation probabilities than the shared ones.

Sequencing was performed with immunoSEQ multiplex PCR; in TCRdb, only in-frame clones are kept and a portion is missing. The sample records roughly 1,000,000 clones, approximately 80% being singletons. A word on this clone: Its antigen is as yet unknown.

This TCR was recovered from a man younger than 35 in good health. Some clones in this sample may be carry-over from other donors' samples. Sequenced input: memory CD4+ T cells from PBMCs. Subset given: CD45RA-negative fraction. The chain is built from TRBV7-2 and TRBJ2-5; D gene ambiguous. The CDR3: CASSLRAETQYF. The DNA for the CDR3 is TGTGCCAGCTCCCTCCGGGCGGAGACCCAGTACTTC.